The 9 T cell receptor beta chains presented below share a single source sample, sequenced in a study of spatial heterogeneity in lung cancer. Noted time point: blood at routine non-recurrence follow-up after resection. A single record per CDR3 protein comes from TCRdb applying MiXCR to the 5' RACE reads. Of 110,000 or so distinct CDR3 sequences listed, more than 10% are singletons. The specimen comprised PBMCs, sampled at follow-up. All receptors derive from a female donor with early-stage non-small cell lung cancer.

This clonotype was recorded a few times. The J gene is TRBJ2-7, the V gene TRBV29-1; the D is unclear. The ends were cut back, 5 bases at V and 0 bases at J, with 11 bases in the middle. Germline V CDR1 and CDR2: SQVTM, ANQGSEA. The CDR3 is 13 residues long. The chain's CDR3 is CSVNHGDSYEQYF. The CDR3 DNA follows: TGCAGCGTTAATCATGGGGACTCCTACGAGCAGTACTTC.

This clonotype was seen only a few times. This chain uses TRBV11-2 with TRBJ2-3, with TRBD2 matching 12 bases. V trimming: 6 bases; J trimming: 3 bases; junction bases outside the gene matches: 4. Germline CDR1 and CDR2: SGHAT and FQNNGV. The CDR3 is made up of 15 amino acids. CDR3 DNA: TGTGCCAGCAGATATGGGACTAGCGGGACAGATACGCAGTATTTT. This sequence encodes CASRYGTSGTDTQYF. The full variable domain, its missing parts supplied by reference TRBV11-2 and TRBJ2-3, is EAGVAQSPRYKIIEKRQSVAFWCNPISGHATLYWYQQILGQGPKLLIQFQNNGVVDDSQLPKDRFSAERLKGVDSTLKIQPAKLEDSAVYLCASRYGTSGTDTQYFGPGTRLTVL.

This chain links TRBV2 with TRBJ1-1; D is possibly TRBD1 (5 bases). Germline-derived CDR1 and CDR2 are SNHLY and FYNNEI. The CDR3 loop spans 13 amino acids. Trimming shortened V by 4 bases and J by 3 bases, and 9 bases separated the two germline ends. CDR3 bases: TGTGCCAGCAGTGGACAGCCCGACACTGAAGCTTTCTTT. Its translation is CASSGQPDTEAFF. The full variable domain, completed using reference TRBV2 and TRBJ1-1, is EPEVTQTPSHQVTQMGQEVILRCVPISNHLYFYWYRQILGQKVEFLVSFYNNEISEKSEIFDDQFSVERPDGSNFTLKIRSTKLEDSAMYFCASSGQPDTEAFFGQGTRLTVV.

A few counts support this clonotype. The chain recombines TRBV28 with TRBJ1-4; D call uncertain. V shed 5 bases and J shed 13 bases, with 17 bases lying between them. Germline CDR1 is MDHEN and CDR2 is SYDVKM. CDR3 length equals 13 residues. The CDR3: CASSPPSLGRLFF. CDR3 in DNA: TGTGCCAGCAGTCCCCCCTCCTTGGGGAGACTGTTTTTT.

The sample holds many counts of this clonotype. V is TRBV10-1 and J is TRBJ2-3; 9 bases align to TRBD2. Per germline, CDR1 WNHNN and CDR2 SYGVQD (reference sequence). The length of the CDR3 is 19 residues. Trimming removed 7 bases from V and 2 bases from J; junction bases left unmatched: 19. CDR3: CASTKTRALAGRVTDTQYF. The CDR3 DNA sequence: TGCGCCAGCACCAAGACCAGAGCCCTAGCGGGACGGGTCACAGATACGCAGTATTTT.

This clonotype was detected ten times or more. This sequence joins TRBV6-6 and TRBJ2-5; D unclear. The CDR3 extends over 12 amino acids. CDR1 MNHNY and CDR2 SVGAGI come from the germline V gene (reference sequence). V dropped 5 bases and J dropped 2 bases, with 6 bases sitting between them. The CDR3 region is CASSPGQETQYF. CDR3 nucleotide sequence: TGTGCCAGCAGTCCAGGTCAAGAGACCCAGTACTTC.

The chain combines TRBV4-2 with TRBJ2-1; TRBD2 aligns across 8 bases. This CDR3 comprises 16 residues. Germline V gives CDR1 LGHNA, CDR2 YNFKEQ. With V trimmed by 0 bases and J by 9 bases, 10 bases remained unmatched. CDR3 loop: CASSQEGRTSLAEQFF. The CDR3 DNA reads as TGTGCCAGCAGCCAAGAAGGGAGGACTAGCTTAGCTGAGCAGTTCTTC.

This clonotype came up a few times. CDR3 residues: CATSLGLARNEQFF. CDR3 nucleotide sequence: TGTGCCACCAGTTTGGGACTGGCCCGCAATGAGCAGTTCTTC. The chain uses TRBV15 and TRBJ2-1; the D gene is possibly TRBD2 (6 bases). The CDR3 covers 14 residues. Germline V lookup: CDR1 LNHNV, CDR2 YYDKDF (reference sequence). The V end lost 6 bases, the J end lost 6 bases, and 15 bases lay between the germline ends.

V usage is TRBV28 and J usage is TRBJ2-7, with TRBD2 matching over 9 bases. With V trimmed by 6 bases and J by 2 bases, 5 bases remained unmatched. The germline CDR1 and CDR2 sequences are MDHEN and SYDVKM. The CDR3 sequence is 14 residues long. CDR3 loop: CASRSSGIAYEQYV. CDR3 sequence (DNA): TGTGCCAGCAGATCTAGCGGGATCGCCTACGAGCAGTACGTC.